Shown below are 28 T cell receptor beta chains from a single sample sequenced in a study of lymphopenia after photon versus proton radiotherapy. Profiled with immunoSEQ multiplex PCR; TCRdb holds only in-frame clones, not every one. The sample gives some 38,000 clones, around nine tenths of which show up once; around 15% is in the top ten. The starting material was peripheral blood, obtained from a patient treated with photon-based radiotherapy. The receptors were gathered from a man between 60 and 75 years old with cholangiocarcinoma.

The V gene is TRBV9, the J gene TRBJ1-5; D is unclear. CDR1 is SGDLS, CDR2 YYNGEE, per germline. CDR3 length: 13 amino acids. Trimming removed 0 bases from V and 5 bases from J, with 6 bases in between. CDR3 DNA: TGTGCCAGCAGCGTAGAGTCTGATCAGCCCCAGCATTTT. It specifies CASSVESDQPQHF.

The chain employs TRBV7-2 and TRBJ1-6; possibly TRBD1 for D (5 bases). Germline CDR1 reads SGHTA; CDR2 reads FQGNSA. The CDR3 sequence is 16 residues long. V lost 5 bases and J lost 10, with 21 bases in between. In DNA, the CDR3 is TGTGCCAGCAGCCTCAACCCCGCAGGGCCCGGATCACCCCTCCACTTT. It translates to CASSLNPAGPGSPLHF.

The rearrangement joins TRBV7-9 to TRBJ2-5, with 7 bases matching TRBD2. The CDR3 runs 15 residues. Germline CDR1 and CDR2: SEHNR and FQNEAQ (reference sequence). V trimming: 0 bases; J trimming: 8 bases; junction bases outside the gene matches: 9. The CDR3 nucleotides read TGTGCCAGCAGCTTAGCAGCGGGACGCCCCGGTACCCAGTACTTC. This encodes CASSLAAGRPGTQYF.

V and J are TRBV6-1 and TRBJ2-1, with 10 bases matching TRBD1. Germline V lookup: CDR1 MNHNS, CDR2 SASEGT. The V segment lost 3 bases and the J segment 8 bases; nucleotides outside the gene matches: 4. The CDR3 sequence is 14 residues long. The chain's CDR3 is CASSDRDRGDEQFF. The CDR3 DNA sequence: TGTGCCAGCAGTGATAGGGACAGGGGTGATGAGCAGTTCTTC.

The DNA for the CDR3 is TGTGCCAGCAGTTTTAGGTGGGGAGGAGAAGCTTTCTTT. Translated, it gives CASSFRWGGEAFF. The rearrangement joins TRBV28 to TRBJ1-1, with unresolved D. CDR1 and CDR2 (germline): MDHEN, SYDVKM. Deletions cut 3 bases from V and 8 bases from J, with 13 bases between. The CDR3 has 13 residues.

The V and J genes are TRBV19 and TRBJ2-5; 10 bases map to TRBD1. The J segment lost 1 base and the V segment lost 6 bases, leaving 2 bases of the junction unmatched. Per germline, CDR1 LNHDA and CDR2 SQIVND (reference sequence). The CDR3 totals 14 residues. CDR3 amino acids: CASSGTGAQETQYF. As DNA, the CDR3 is TGTGCCAGTAGCGGGACAGGGGCCCAAGAGACCCAGTACTTC.

V usage is TRBV6-1 and J usage is TRBJ2-3; D gene unclear. Germline loops: CDR1 MNHNS, CDR2 SASEGT. V lost 9 bases and J 2 bases, leaving 15 bases between the germline ends. The CDR3 runs 14 residues. The DNA for the CDR3 is TGTGCCAGTTCCAATCTAGGCAACACAGATACGCAGTATTTT. Translating it yields CASSNLGNTDTQYF.

This clone was detected a few times. The chain uses TRBV2 and TRBJ2-2, with D possibly TRBD2 on 7 matching bases. Per germline, CDR1 SNHLY and CDR2 FYNNEI. The CDR3 consists of 14 residues. Trimming took 7 bases from V and 1 from J, leaving 10 bases between them. The CDR3 DNA follows: TGTGCCAGCACGGGGGGCGAGAACACCGGGGAGCTGTTTTTT. Translation: CASTGGENTGELFF.

The rearrangement links TRBV2 to TRBJ1-5; 7 bases align to TRBD1. There are 15 residues in the CDR3. The V gene's germline CDR1 is SNHLY and CDR2 FYNNEI. V dropped 2 bases and J dropped 7; count of bases not matched to a gene: 8. The CDR3 here is CASSESGRGRQPQHF. As DNA, the CDR3 is TGTGCCAGCAGTGAATCTGGCAGGGGGAGGCAGCCCCAGCATTTT.

This chain connects TRBV29-1 to TRBJ2-2; TRBD2 matches at 7 bases. CDR3 size: 17 residues. The germline gives CDR1 SQVTM, CDR2 ANQGSEA. The ends lost 5 bases at V and 3 bases at J; junction bases unmatched: 15. For the CDR3, the DNA is TGCAGCGTTACCAAGCCTGGGCCTAGCGGTTACACCGGGGAGCTGTTTTTT. This gives the protein CSVTKPGPSGYTGELFF.

The genes are TRBV5-4 and TRBJ2-3, with D possibly being TRBD1 (6 bases). V gave up 1 base and J gave up 5 bases, with 14 bases separating them. Germline values: CDR1 SGHNT, CDR2 YYREEE (reference sequence). There are 15 residues in the CDR3. The CDR3 is CASSLFGEGEDTQYF. Written as DNA, the CDR3 is TGTGCCAGCAGCTTGTTTGGTGAGGGGGAAGATACGCAGTATTTT.

The V gene is TRBV14, the J gene TRBJ2-7, with 13 bases matching TRBD2. Germline CDR1 is SGHDN and CDR2 is FVKESK. This CDR3 is built from 17 residues. The J segment lost 0 bases and the V segment lost 4 bases, leaving 6 bases of the junction unmatched. The CDR3 bases are TGTGCCAGCAGCCCCGGGACTAGCGGGGTTAGCTCCTACGAGCAGTACTTC. As protein: CASSPGTSGVSSYEQYF.

The J gene is TRBJ2-2, the V gene TRBV6-5; TRBD1 is a possible D gene (5 bases). V lost 0 bases and J lost 0, with 8 bases in between. The CDR3 is made up of 16 amino acids. Germline CDR1 is MNHEY and CDR2 is SVGAGI. CDR3 residues: CASSYSPTANTGELFF. CDR3 nucleotides: TGTGCCAGCAGTTACTCGCCGACAGCGAACACCGGGGAGCTGTTTTTT.

The chain links TRBV27 to TRBJ1-6; 9 bases map to TRBD1. The germline CDR1 and CDR2 sequences are MNHEY and SMNVEV (reference sequence). The V gene end was trimmed by 5 bases and the J gene end by 9 bases; junction bases not matched to a gene: 8. The CDR3 contains 15 residues. As DNA, the CDR3 is TGTGCCAGCAGTCGCGACAGGGGGATCGGTTCACCCCTCCACTTT. It yields the protein CASSRDRGIGSPLHF.

V gene TRBV6-5 combines with J gene TRBJ2-7; TRBD1 might be the D (5 bases). The CDR3 sequence is 13 residues long. V was clipped by 8 bases and J by 3 bases, with 14 bases between them. CDR1 and CDR2 (germline): MNHEY, SVGAGI. CDR3 DNA sequence: TGTGCCAGCGGGGCCTCATCATACTACGAGCAGTACTTC. Encoded protein: CASGASSYYEQYF.

A single count supports this clone. This sequence joins TRBV14 and TRBJ1-1; D is unresolved. Germline values: CDR1 SGHDN, CDR2 FVKESK. Between the trimmed V and J ends, which lost 0 bases and 8 bases, there was a span of 10 bases. The CDR3 is 13 residues long. CDR3 sequence (DNA): TGTGCCAGCAGCCAAGATCTTGCTGGGGAAGCTTTCTTT. Amino acid sequence: CASSQDLAGEAFF.

This clone was detected a few times. The chain has TRBV7-8 and TRBJ2-1, with 10 bases identical to TRBD2. The CDR3 is made up of 16 amino acids. Germline CDR1 is SGHVS and CDR2 is FQNEAQ. V gave up 2 bases and J gave up 7 bases; unmatched junction bases: 8. DNA of the CDR3: TGTGCCAGCAGCTTAATGTCTAGCGGGAGTCTGAATGAGCAGTTCTTC. It encodes CASSLMSSGSLNEQFF.

The chain links TRBV2 to TRBJ1-5; no firm D call. Germline V lookup: CDR1 SNHLY, CDR2 FYNNEI. With 8 bases removed from V and 6 bases from J, the gap between germline ends came to 20 bases. The CDR3 consists of 15 residues. CDR3 bases: TGTGCCAGCGTGCCAAATACGGGGTGGGCTCAGCCCCAGCATTTT. Translating gives CASVPNTGWAQPQHF.

The DNA for the CDR3 is TGTGCCAGCAGCCTAGGAAACTCTGGGGCAGATACGCAGTATTTT. It specifies CASSLGNSGADTQYF. The chain uses TRBV11-3 and TRBJ2-3, with D hard to call. The germline V gene has CDR1 SGHNT and CDR2 YENEEA. The CDR3 has 15 amino acids. Trimming stripped 5 bases from V and 4 bases from J, with 16 bases between.

This chain joins TRBV4-2 and TRBJ2-7; weak D call: TRBD1 (6 bases). The CDR3 has 16 residues. Germline V gene lookup returns CDR1 LGHNA and CDR2 YNFKEQ. V shed 0 bases and J shed 0 bases, with 12 bases lying between them. Here the CDR3 reads CASSQDRAQGSYEQYF. The CDR3 bases are TGTGCCAGCAGCCAAGATAGGGCACAGGGCTCCTACGAGCAGTACTTC.

The chain is built from TRBV28 and TRBJ2-1; D gene uncertain. Germline V gene data show CDR1 as MDHEN and CDR2 as SYDVKM. V was cut by 5 bases and J by 3 bases, with 5 bases left in between. The CDR3 is 12 amino acids. CDR3 nucleotides: TGTGCCAGCAGTCGAAGCTACAATGAGCAGTTCTTC. Protein sequence: CASSRSYNEQFF.

This clone appeared a single time. The DNA for the CDR3 is TGTGCCAGCAGGGGGTACGAGCAGTACTTC. It encodes CASRGYEQYF. The chain has TRBV2 and TRBJ2-7; D is uncertain. The germline gives CDR1 SNHLY, CDR2 FYNNEI. This CDR3 is built from 10 residues. V lost 6 bases, J lost 4 bases, and 4 bases lay in between.

V is TRBV6-5 and J is TRBJ2-7; D call uncertain. Per germline, CDR1 MNHEY and CDR2 SVGAGI. The CDR3 spans 12 residues. V lost 2 bases and J 2 bases, leaving 4 bases between the germline ends. The DNA for the CDR3 is TGTGCCAGCAGTTACGATCCCTACGAGCAGTACTTC. Translated, it gives CASSYDPYEQYF.

The CDR3: CASSPFNEKLFF. The CDR3 nucleotides are TGTGCCAGCAGCCCATTTAATGAAAAACTGTTTTTT. The chain uses TRBV7-9 and TRBJ1-4; D unresolved. The CDR3 extends over 12 amino acids. Germline CDR1 SEHNR, CDR2 FQNEAQ (reference sequence). The germline V and J ends were trimmed by 5 bases and 4 bases, with 5 bases remaining between them.

This clone was picked up one time. V gene TRBV5-1 combines with J gene TRBJ2-1; 12 bases fit TRBD2. The CDR3 consists of 16 residues. Germline CDR1 is SGHRS and CDR2 is YFSETQ. Losses at the gene ends were 4 bases for V and 5 bases for J; bases not matched to a gene: 7. CDR3 amino acids: CASSRRTSGIHNEQFF. The CDR3 DNA follows: TGCGCCAGCAGCAGACGGACTAGCGGGATTCACAATGAGCAGTTCTTC.

DNA of the CDR3: TGTGCCAGCAGCCTCCGGGACAGACAACCTTATAGCAATCAGCCCCAGCATTTT. Protein: CASSLRDRQPYSNQPQHF. The V and J genes are TRBV11-3 and TRBJ1-5, with 7 bases lining up with TRBD1. The CDR3 loop spans 18 amino acids. V gave up 5 bases and J gave up 0 bases; unmatched junction bases: 13. Germline values: CDR1 SGHNT, CDR2 YENEEA.

The chain couples TRBV5-4 to TRBJ2-5, with D perhaps matching TRBD2 (5 bases). V shed 1 base and J shed 5 bases, with 18 bases lying between them. The germline V gene encodes CDR1 SGHNT and CDR2 YYREEE (reference sequence). CDR3 length: 16 residues. CDR3 sequence reads: CASSLISLAGSETQYF. CDR3 nucleotide sequence: TGTGCCAGCAGCTTGATTTCTCTAGCCGGGTCGGAGACCCAGTACTTC.

The CDR3 nucleotides read TGCGCCAGCAGCCAAGTCTGGCAGGGGTTCACTGAAGCTTTCTTT. It is translated as CASSQVWQGFTEAFF. The genes are TRBV4-3 and TRBJ1-1, with D possibly being TRBD1 (6 bases). Germline loops: CDR1 LGHNA, CDR2 YSLEER. The ends were cut back, 1 base at V and 4 bases at J, with 13 bases in the middle. The CDR3 length is 15 residues.